One sample yielded the 30 T cell receptor beta chains listed below, sequenced in a study of blood T cell repertoires in COVID-19. The repertoire was sequenced with immunoSEQ multiplex PCR; TCRdb's copy has only in-frame clones and lacks some. The table lists about 400,000 clones, around 89% of them singletons, with more than 0.9% in the top ten. Sequencing was performed on PBMCs or T cells enriched from blood (not recorded which). These TCRs come from a woman aged 25-40 years with acute COVID-19.

The rearrangement joins TRBV30 to TRBJ1-4, with 7 bases aligning to TRBD1. The trim removed 3 bases at V and 10 bases at J, leaving 17 bases unmatched. Germline V CDR1 and CDR2: GTSNPN, SVGIG (reference sequence). The CDR3 consists of 16 residues. The CDR3 loop reads CAWSSTGASHTGKLFF. In nucleotides, the CDR3 is TGTGCCTGGAGCTCTACAGGGGCATCTCATACGGGAAAACTGTTTTTT.

CDR3 residues: CASRGDRAAYTQYF. CDR3 nucleotides: TGCGCCAGCAGAGGGGACAGGGCCGCTTATACGCAGTATTTT. The rearrangement uses TRBV10-2 and TRBJ2-3, with 9 bases fitting TRBD1. In germline, CDR1 is WSHSY, CDR2 SAAADI. The junction had 8 bases not matched to a gene; V was cut back by 6 bases and J by 7 bases. The CDR3 is 14 amino acids.

The gene calls are TRBV19 and TRBJ2-6, with 11 bases identical to TRBD1. Losses at the gene ends were 7 bases for V and 4 bases for J; bases not matched to a gene: 6. CDR3 length: 16 amino acids. The germline V gene has CDR1 LNHDA and CDR2 SQIVND (reference sequence). The CDR3 loop is CASTGTGGTGANVLTF. In DNA form, the CDR3 reads TGTGCCAGTACTGGGACAGGGGGTACCGGGGCCAACGTCCTGACTTTC. Together with reference TRBV19 and TRBJ2-6, the CDR3 gives the full variable domain: DGGITQSPKYLFRKEGQNVTLSCEQNLNHDAMYWYRQDPGQGLRLIYYSQIVNDFQKGDIAEGYSVSREKKESFPLTVTSAQKNPTAFYLCASTGTGGTGANVLTFGAGSRLTVL.

V and J are TRBV27 and TRBJ1-5, with a weak D call TRBD1 (5 bases). V was trimmed by 5 bases and J by 4 bases, leaving 18 bases between them. CDR3 size: 16 residues. CDR1 is MNHEY, CDR2 SMNVEV, per germline (reference sequence). CDR3 in amino acids: CASSPLPLQGNQPQHF. Written as DNA, the CDR3 is TGTGCCAGCAGTCCCCTTCCCCTCCAGGGAAATCAGCCCCAGCATTTT.

V and J are TRBV6-1 and TRBJ1-1; D might be TRBD1 (5 bases). Germline V CDR1 and CDR2: MNHNS, SASEGT. The CDR3 contains 12 residues. V was pared by 3 bases and J by 10 bases, with 12 bases between. CDR3 sequence: CASSEGGARAFF. In nucleotides, the CDR3 is TGTGCCAGCAGTGAGGGTGGGGCTAGAGCTTTCTTT.

The genes are TRBV2 and TRBJ1-1; D is unresolved. The V gene's germline CDR1 is SNHLY and CDR2 FYNNEI. Trimming removed 8 bases from V and 0 bases from J, with 13 bases in between. This CDR3 has 14 residues. The CDR3 region is CASRDSTLNTEAFF. In nucleotides, the CDR3 is TGTGCCAGCCGGGATAGCACCTTGAACACTGAAGCTTTCTTT.

The V gene is TRBV5-5, the J gene TRBJ1-3; 7 bases match TRBD1. The CDR3 sequence is 15 residues long. After removal of 4 bases from V and 3 bases from J, the junction contained 7 bases not matched to a gene. CDR1 and CDR2 from the germline V gene are SGHKS and YYEKEE (reference sequence). CDR3 bases: TGTGCCAGCAGCCTGGGACAGTCCCGTGGAAACACCATATATTTT. The encoded protein is CASSLGQSRGNTIYF.

This clone was seen only a few times. V usage is TRBV19 and J usage is TRBJ1-4; perhaps TRBD1 as D (5 bases). Between the trimmed V and J ends, which lost 5 bases and 8 bases, there was a span of 21 bases. Germline assignment: CDR1 LNHDA and CDR2 SQIVND (reference sequence). The CDR3 contains 16 residues. CDR3 DNA sequence: TGTGCCAGTAGTGACGTCAACCGGGGGGGTTGGGAAAAACTGTTTTTT. Its protein is CASSDVNRGGWEKLFF.

The chain recombines TRBV5-1 with TRBJ2-5, with unresolved D. The CDR3 covers 13 residues. The V and J ends lost 7 bases and 4 bases respectively, with 14 bases between them. Germline lookup yields CDR1 SGHRS and CDR2 YFSETQ. The CDR3 sequence: CASSGSGGETQYF. The CDR3 coding sequence is TGCGCCAGCTCTGGTTCCGGCGGAGAGACCCAGTACTTC. Based on the CDR3 plus reference TRBV5-1 and TRBJ2-5, the full variable domain is KAGVTQTPRYLIKTRGQQVTLSCSPISGHRSVSWYQQTPGQGLQFLFEYFSETQRNKGNFPGRFSGRQFSNSRSEMNVSTLELGDSALYLCASSGSGGETQYFGPGTRLLVL.

This chain uses TRBV7-3 with TRBJ2-3, with a tentative D call TRBD1 (6 bases). This CDR3 region has 16 residues. Germline assignment: CDR1 SGHTA and CDR2 FQGTGA. V lost 0 bases and J lost 5, with 15 bases in between. The DNA for the CDR3 is TGTGCCAGCAGCTTAACTCCTACAGGGTTAGGAGATACGCAGTATTTT. Translation: CASSLTPTGLGDTQYF.

J is TRBJ2-5 and V is TRBV6-2 or TRBV6-3; a weak D match, TRBD1 (6 bases). V was trimmed by 0 bases and J by 9 bases, leaving 20 bases between them. This CDR3 region has 16 residues. Germline lookup yields CDR1 MNHEY and CDR2 SVGEGT. The CDR3 reads CASSYSIRGQESAQYF. In DNA form, the CDR3 reads TGTGCCAGCAGTTACTCGATACGGGGACAAGAGAGTGCCCAGTACTTC.

The V and J genes are TRBV18 and TRBJ1-3; TRBD1 might be the D (5 bases). V shed 2 bases and J shed 3 bases, with 11 bases lying between them. Germline V gene data show CDR1 as KGHSH and CDR2 as LQKENI. This CDR3 has 15 residues. CDR3 bases: TGTGCCAGCTCACCATCCCAGGGCTTTGGAAACACCATATATTTT. Translating it yields CASSPSQGFGNTIYF.

The CDR3 reads CASSYSFTSNSYEQYF. CDR3 nucleotides: TGTGCCAGCAGTTACTCGTTTACTAGCAACAGCTACGAGCAGTACTTC. The chain has TRBV6-2 or TRBV6-3 and TRBJ2-7, with a tentative D call TRBD2 (6 bases). CDR3 length equals 16 residues. Trimming took off 0 bases at V and 3 bases at J, with 15 bases between the two ends. Germline V gives CDR1 MNHEY, CDR2 SVGEGT.

The gene calls are TRBV7-2 and TRBJ2-4, with D possibly being TRBD1 (6 bases). The CDR3 length is 18 residues. V lost 0 bases and J 0 bases, leaving 15 bases between the germline ends. Germline CDR1 reads SGHTA; CDR2 reads FQGNSA. CDR3 loop: CASSLAGAPVVAKNIQYF. The CDR3 bases are TGTGCCAGCAGCTTAGCGGGGGCACCCGTCGTAGCCAAAAACATTCAGTACTTC.

This rearrangement joins TRBV18 to TRBJ2-7; TRBD2 matches 7 bases. The trim removed 2 bases at V and 3 bases at J, leaving 7 bases unmatched. The CDR3 is 15 amino acids. CDR1 KGHSH and CDR2 LQKENI come from the germline V gene. CDR3 sequence (DNA): TGTGCCAGCTCACCATCGTCCGGGGGGATCTACGAGCAGTACTTC. This gives the protein CASSPSSGGIYEQYF. Together with reference TRBV18 and TRBJ2-7, the CDR3 gives the full variable domain: NAGVMQNPRHLVRRRGQEARLRCSPMKGHSHVYWYRQLPEEGLKFMVYLQKENIIDESGMPKERFSAEFPKEGPSILRIQQVVRGDSAAYFCASSPSSGGIYEQYFGPGTRLTVT.

This rearrangement joins TRBV11-3 to TRBJ1-1; no definite D call. The germline gives CDR1 SGHNT, CDR2 YENEEA. The CDR3 consists of 16 residues. V dropped 1 base and J dropped 8 bases, with 20 bases sitting between them. The DNA of the CDR3 is TGTGCCAGCAGCTTAGGACGGGTCTTCGGAGTAGAGGAAGCTTTCTTT. Translating it yields CASSLGRVFGVEEAFF.

The CDR3 DNA reads as TGCGCCAGCAGCGCCCGGGACACCGGGGAGGGCTATGGCTACACCTTC. Amino acids: CASSARDTGEGYGYTF. V and J are TRBV5-1 and TRBJ1-2; TRBD1 is a possible D gene (6 bases). The CDR3 has 16 residues. Germline lookup yields CDR1 SGHRS and CDR2 YFSETQ. The V end was cut by 4 bases, the J end by 4 bases, with 20 bases between.

The sample holds one count of this clone. This sequence joins TRBV24-1 and TRBJ1-4; TRBD1 is a possible D gene (6 bases). Deletions cut 9 bases from V and 7 bases from J, with 14 bases between. The CDR3 runs to 13 residues. CDR1 KGHDR and CDR2 SFDVKD come from the germline V gene. The CDR3 spells CATGTPRGEKLFF. As DNA, the CDR3 is TGTGCCACCGGGACACCGAGGGGTGAAAAACTGTTTTTT.

The chain combines TRBV28 with TRBJ2-7; D uncertain. V was cut by 0 bases and J by 7 bases, with 7 bases left in between. Per germline, CDR1 MDHEN and CDR2 SYDVKM. The CDR3 loop spans 12 amino acids. In nucleotides, the CDR3 is TGTGCCAGCAGTTTATGGGGCCGTGAGCAGTACTTC. Its translation: CASSLWGREQYF.

This clone was detected ten times or more. This chain links TRBV2 with TRBJ2-3; TRBD2 agrees at 10 bases. V trimming: 6 bases; J trimming: 4 bases; junction bases outside the gene matches: 10. Germline V gene data show CDR1 as SNHLY and CDR2 as FYNNEI. The CDR3 contains 16 residues. The CDR3 DNA is TGTGCCAGCAGCCCCCTAGCGGGGGCACGTCCAGATACGCAGTATTTT. Translation gives CASSPLAGARPDTQYF.

The chain recombines TRBV9 with TRBJ2-3; D may be TRBD2 (5 bases). Germline-derived CDR1 and CDR2 are SGDLS and YYNGEE. The CDR3 is 14 amino acids. V gave up 4 bases and J gave up 2 bases, with 11 bases separating them. CDR3 DNA sequence: TGTGCCAGCAGCCGCGAGGGCGTCACAGATACGCAGTATTTT. Protein: CASSREGVTDTQYF.

The chain combines TRBV27 with TRBJ1-1; TRBD1 matches at 9 bases. The CDR3 extends over 16 amino acids. V lost 3 bases to trimming and J lost 2 bases; unmatched junction nucleotides: 7. Looked up from germline, CDR1 is MNHEY and CDR2 is SMNVEV (reference sequence). The chain's CDR3 is CASSLGWTGVNTEAFF. DNA for the CDR3: TGTGCCAGCAGTTTGGGTTGGACAGGGGTAAACACTGAAGCTTTCTTT.

The chain combines TRBV2 with TRBJ2-2; D is perhaps TRBD1 (6 bases). The germline V gene encodes CDR1 SNHLY and CDR2 FYNNEI. The CDR3 totals 14 residues. V dropped 7 bases and J dropped 4 bases, with 13 bases sitting between them. The DNA for the CDR3 is TGTGCCAGCATTTCGGGACAATTCACCGGGGAGCTGTTTTTT. It codes for CASISGQFTGELFF.

The count of this clone is one. This chain joins TRBV5-1 and TRBJ2-1, with D possibly matching TRBD2 (5 bases). With 2 bases removed from V and 7 bases from J, the gap between germline ends came to 7 bases. CDR3 length: 12 amino acids. Germline CDR1 and CDR2: SGHRS and YFSETQ. CDR3 protein: CASSFPGNEQFF. In nucleotides, the CDR3 is TGCGCCAGCAGCTTTCCGGGGAATGAGCAGTTCTTC. Filled out from reference TRBV5-1 and TRBJ2-1, the complete variable domain reads KAGVTQTPRYLIKTRGQQVTLSCSPISGHRSVSWYQQTPGQGLQFLFEYFSETQRNKGNFPGRFSGRQFSNSRSEMNVSTLELGDSALYLCASSFPGNEQFFGPGTRLTVL.

The CDR3 DNA is TGTGCCAGCAGTGGGAGTCTGGGGGCGCGGGAAAAACTGTTTTTT. Translating it yields CASSGSLGAREKLFF. The V call is TRBV2, the J call TRBJ1-4; tentatively, D is TRBD1 (6 bases). Between the trimmed V and J ends, which lost 4 bases and 8 bases, there was a span of 17 bases. The CDR3 spans 15 residues. Germline CDR1 is SNHLY and CDR2 is FYNNEI.

This clone was seen only once. V is TRBV2 and J is TRBJ1-2, with 7 bases matching TRBD1. This CDR3 spans 14 amino acids. CDR1 and CDR2 from the germline V gene are SNHLY and FYNNEI. V lost 6 bases, J lost 4 bases, and 8 bases stayed unmatched. The CDR3 loop reads CASSKQGEIYGYTF. CDR3 nucleotides: TGTGCCAGCAGCAAGCAGGGGGAAATCTATGGCTACACCTTC.

In this sample, this clone turned up once. This chain joins TRBV5-5 and TRBJ2-6, with D perhaps matching TRBD1 (6 bases). The CDR3 is made up of 16 amino acids. V was trimmed by 3 bases and J by 2 bases, leaving 12 bases between them. The V gene's germline CDR1 is SGHKS and CDR2 YYEKEE (reference sequence). As DNA, the CDR3 is TGTGCCAGCAGCTCCGTTACAGGGACTGGGGCCAACGTCCTGACTTTC. Its translation: CASSSVTGTGANVLTF.

In this sample, this clone turned up once. The V call is TRBV5-4, the J call TRBJ1-1; D is possibly TRBD1 (5 bases). There are 13 residues in the CDR3. CDR1 and CDR2 from the germline V gene are SGHNT and YYREEE (reference sequence). The CDR3 bases are TGTGCTTGGGGAGGGGAAAGTTGGACTGAAGCTTTCTTT. Its translation: CAWGGESWTEAFF.

The J gene is TRBJ1-2, the V gene TRBV6-1; D remains unclear. V was clipped by 3 bases and J by 4 bases, with 15 bases between them. Germline CDR1 reads MNHNS; CDR2 reads SASEGT. The CDR3 has 15 amino acids. The CDR3 here is CASSDSPRTPYGYTF. CDR3 in DNA: TGTGCCAGCAGTGACAGCCCTAGGACTCCCTATGGCTACACCTTC.

This clone has only a few counts. CDR3 protein: CSAQMGGNEQYF. The CDR3 DNA reads as TGCAGCGCACAGATGGGGGGAAACGAGCAGTACTTC. The chain employs TRBV29-1 and TRBJ2-7; maybe TRBD2 (6 bases). This CDR3 region has 12 residues. Germline values: CDR1 SQVTM, CDR2 ANQGSEA. Between the trimmed V and J ends, which lost 7 bases and 5 bases, there was a span of 15 bases.